Listed below are T cell receptor beta chains from one sample, sequenced in a study of blood T cell repertoires in COVID-19. Data came from immunoSEQ multiplex PCR; TCRdb stores just in-frame clones and leaves some out. The data hold about 250,000 clones, with around 83% observed a single time. The sample consisted of peripheral blood. The receptor set was obtained from a man aged 80 or over with acute or convalescent COVID-19. Both conserved end residues are part of each CDR3. D genes are given only for firm matches. The size entry is marked missing in some rows and otherwise reads once, few, many or a size class.

v_gene: TRBV11-1
j_gene: TRBJ2-1
abundance: -
d_gene: -
CDR3aa: CASSLSVRAGNNEQFF
CDR3nt: TGTGCCAGCAGCTTATCGGTTCGAGCGGGTAACAATGAGCAGTTCTTC

v_gene: TRBV5-1
j_gene: TRBJ1-5
abundance: -
d_gene: TRBD1
CDR3aa: CASSLGQGASQPQHF
CDR3nt: TGCGCCAGCAGCTTGGGACAGGGGGCGTCGCAGCCCCAGCATTTT

v_gene: TRBV30
j_gene: TRBJ2-2
abundance: once
d_gene: -
CDR3aa: CAWRFRGAQTGELFF
CDR3nt: TGTGCCTGGAGATTCAGGGGCGCCCAGACCGGGGAGCTGTTTTTT

v_gene: TRBV18
j_gene: TRBJ1-6
abundance: few
d_gene: -
CDR3aa: CASSPVPQYNSPLHF
CDR3nt: TGTGCCAGCTCACCAGTCCCACAGTATAATTCACCCCTCCACTTT

v_gene: TRBV6-5
j_gene: TRBJ2-3
abundance: -
d_gene: -
CDR3aa: CASSYSGGGGDTQYF
CDR3nt: TGTGCCAGCAGTTACTCGGGCGGGGGCGGAGATACGCAGTATTTT

v_gene: TRBV2
j_gene: TRBJ1-4
abundance: -
d_gene: -
CDR3aa: CASSGGGLFF
CDR3nt: TGTGCCAGCAGTGGGGGGGGCCTGTTTTTT

v_gene: TRBV5-4
j_gene: TRBJ1-6
abundance: -
d_gene: TRBD1
CDR3aa: CASSLPTADRGINSPLHF
CDR3nt: TGTGCCAGCAGCTTGCCCACGGCGGACAGGGGTATTAATTCACCCCTCCACTTT

v_gene: TRBV3-1/TRBV3-2
j_gene: TRBJ2-3
abundance: -
d_gene: -
CDR3aa: CASSQGTRWDTQYF
CDR3nt: TGTGCCAGCAGCCAAGGTACGCGGTGGGATACGCAGTATTTT

v_gene: TRBV24-1
j_gene: TRBJ2-3
abundance: -
d_gene: -
CDR3aa: CATSDFQRTGTDTQYF
CDR3nt: TGTGCCACCAGTGATTTTCAGCGGACGGGCACAGATACGCAGTATTTT

v_gene: TRBV19
j_gene: TRBJ2-1
abundance: -
d_gene: TRBD1
CDR3aa: CTSSTRDRGYNEQFF
CDR3nt: TGTACCAGTAGTACCCGGGACAGGGGTTACAATGAGCAGTTCTTC

v_gene: TRBV7-9
j_gene: TRBJ2-7
abundance: -
d_gene: TRBD1
CDR3aa: CASSLVGQGYSYEQYF
CDR3nt: TGTGCCAGCAGCTTAGTCGGACAGGGGTACTCCTACGAGCAGTACTTC

v_gene: TRBV6-2/TRBV6-3
j_gene: TRBJ2-2
abundance: -
d_gene: TRBD2
CDR3aa: CASSYLLAGWSTGELFF
CDR3nt: TGTGCCAGCAGTTATCTCCTAGCGGGGTGGAGCACCGGGGAGCTGTTTTTT

v_gene: TRBV6-6
j_gene: TRBJ2-7
abundance: -
d_gene: -
CDR3aa: CASSYGGKVWEQYF
CDR3nt: TGTGCCAGCAGTTATGGGGGGAAAGTGTGGGAGCAGTACTTC

v_gene: TRBV30
j_gene: TRBJ2-7
abundance: -
d_gene: -
CDR3aa: CAWGRGQGYEQYF
CDR3nt: TGTGCCTGGGGGAGGGGCCAGGGGTACGAGCAGTACTTC

v_gene: TRBV2
j_gene: TRBJ2-1
abundance: -
d_gene: -
CDR3aa: CASRGSPIDEQFF
CDR3nt: TGTGCCAGCCGGGGTTCTCCGATCGATGAGCAGTTCTTC